The TCR beta chain described here comes from a study of blood T cell repertoires in COVID-19. Per the germline V gene, CDR1 is MDHEN and CDR2 is SYDVKM. Trimming cost V 6 bases and J 8 bases; bases outside gene matches: 9. The CDR3 extends over 14 amino acids. Study processing details: How many nucleated cells were present was estimated from reference gene primer amplification. Sequenced by immunoSEQ multiplex PCR; TCRdb stores in-frame clones only, minus some. That table furnishes V, J and clone size, whereas the DNA furnished D and trimming. The sample yields over 200,000 clones, about 80% seen once.

Sequencing was done on a sample of peripheral blood. The J gene is TRBJ1-2, the V gene TRBV28; 10 positions agree with TRBD1. This clonotype was obtained from a woman over 75 with COVID-19, enrolled during active disease. The CDR3 spells CASRGQGRGEGYTF. In DNA form, the CDR3 reads TGTGCCAGCAGGGGACAGGGGAGGGGAGAAGGCTACACCTTC.